The T cell receptor (beta chain) under discussion was sequenced for a study of T cells after yellow fever vaccination. Study conclusions and caveats: Abundant bulk-population clonotypes could contaminate the FACS-sorted repertoires.

Trimming took 4 bases from V and 3 from J; bases not matched to a gene: 6. The CDR3 is 16 residues long. A note on this clonotype: Antigen: not known.

TCRdb reprocessed the 5' RACE reads with MiXCR, giving one entry per CDR3 protein. The table includes more than 95,000 distinct CDR3 sequences, about 8.2% detected once. The sequence was collected from a man between 18 and 29 years old who received the YFV17D yellow fever vaccine. The V and J genes are TRBV12-3 or TRBV12-4 and TRBJ2-5, with TRBD2 matching over 12 bases. The sample in question was CD8+ T cells sorted from PBMCs, obtained on the day of the yellow fever booster vaccination. The CDR3: CASSWGGLAGKETQYF. CDR3 DNA sequence: TGTGCCAGCAGTTGGGGCGGACTAGCGGGAAAAGAGACCCAGTACTTC.